The next 2 T cell receptor beta chains were all read from a single sample in a study of immune cell composition in non-small cell lung cancer. Normal lung sampling was at least 3 cm from the tumour, as distant as possible. Sequenced by immunoSEQ multiplex PCR; TCRdb stores in-frame clones only, minus some. The profile shows about 3,300 clones, over 60% of them singletons. The sample was also reused in another study, on CD4 T cells in lung cancer.

What was sequenced was non-adjacent lung tissue. Source of these receptors: a human donor with non-small cell lung cancer.

As for this clone: The identical CDR3 is also encoded by other nucleotide sequences in the sample. The V and J genes are TRBV9 and TRBJ2-1, with D possibly being TRBD2 (6 bases). Per germline, CDR1 SGDLS and CDR2 YYNGEE. CDR3 length equals 15 residues. The V end was cut by 0 bases, the J end by 3 bases, with 10 bases between. CDR3 loop: CASSVVGTGYNEQFF. CDR3 coding DNA: TGTGCCAGCAGCGTAGTGGGGACTGGCTACAATGAGCAGTTCTTC.

The V call is TRBV10-3, the J call TRBJ2-5, with D perhaps TRBD1 (6 bases). Trimming pared 10 bases from V and 2 bases from J, leaving 11 bases between. CDR3 length: 12 residues. Germline CDR1 is ENHRY and CDR2 is SYGVKD. CDR3 in amino acids: CATLDRQETQYF. The CDR3 nucleotides read TGTGCCACTTTGGACAGACAAGAGACCCAGTACTTC.